Given below is one T cell receptor beta chain in context. Its antigen is not known. These data come from a study of identical twins. CDR1 SGHKS and CDR2 YYEKEE come from the germline V gene (reference sequence). The CDR3 covers 16 residues. After removal of 4 bases from V and 2 bases from J, the junction contained 5 bases not matched to a gene. Overall study results and limits: Cross-sectional statistical analysis was relied on for the conclusions, without the same donors being followed.

TCRdb reprocessed the 5' RACE reads via MiXCR and lists one record per CDR3 protein. Here the sample spans 400,000 to 550,000 distinct CDR3 sequences, approximately 15% being singletons. The sample was also linked to a second study, of yellow fever vaccine responses in identical twins. As that report states: Twins' vaccine T cell responses reportedly seemed partly convergent and partly personalized.

The sequenced material came from CD4+ T cells sorted from blood. The sequence was collected from a woman aged 18-29 years in good health. V is TRBV5-5 and J is TRBJ2-1, with TRBD2 identical over 11 bases. This CDR3 is CASSTIAGGAYNEQFF. The CDR3 DNA sequence: TGTGCCAGCAGCACTATAGCGGGAGGGGCCTACAATGAGCAGTTCTTC.